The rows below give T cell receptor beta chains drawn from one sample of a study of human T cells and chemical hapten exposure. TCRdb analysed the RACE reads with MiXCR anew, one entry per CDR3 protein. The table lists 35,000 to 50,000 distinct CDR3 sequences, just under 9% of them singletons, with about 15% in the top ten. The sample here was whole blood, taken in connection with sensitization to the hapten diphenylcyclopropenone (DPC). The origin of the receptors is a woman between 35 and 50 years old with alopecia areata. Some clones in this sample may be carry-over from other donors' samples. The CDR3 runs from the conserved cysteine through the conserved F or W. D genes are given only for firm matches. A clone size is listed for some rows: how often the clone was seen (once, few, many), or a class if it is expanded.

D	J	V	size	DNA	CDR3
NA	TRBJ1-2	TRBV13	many	TGTGCCAGCAGCTCAACATTCAGGGACTCTGGCTACACCTTC	CASSSTFRDSGYTF
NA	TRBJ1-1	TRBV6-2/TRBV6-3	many	TGTGCCAGCAGAATGGAAGGATTCATGAACACTGAAGCTTTCTTT	CASRMEGFMNTEAFF
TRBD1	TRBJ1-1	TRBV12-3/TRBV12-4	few	TGTGCCAGCAGTCCCGGGAGGGGACAGGGAAGACTTAACACTGAAGCTTTCTTT	CASSPGRGQGRLNTEAFF
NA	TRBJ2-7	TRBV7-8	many	TGTGCCAGCAGCTTAGTTAACTTTCCCTCCTACGAGCAGTACTTC	CASSLVNFPSYEQYF
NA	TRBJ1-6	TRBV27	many	TGTGCCAGCAGCCCTAGCTTAAATTCACCCCTCCACTTT	CASSPSLNSPLHF
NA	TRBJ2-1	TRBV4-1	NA	TGCGCCAGCAGCCAAGATGCGACACCCGGACATGAGCAGTTCTTC	CASSQDATPGHEQFF
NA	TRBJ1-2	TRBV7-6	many	TGTGCCAGCAGCTCCACGACGGGCTATGGCTACACCTTC	CASSSTTGYGYTF
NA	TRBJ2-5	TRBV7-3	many	TGTGCCAGCAGCTACGATCGGGACGGGACCCAGTACTTC	CASSYDRDGTQYF
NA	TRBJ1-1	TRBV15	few	TGTGCCACCAGCAGGACAGGGAACACTGAAGCTTTCTTT	CATSRTGNTEAFF
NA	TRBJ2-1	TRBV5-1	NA	TGCGCCAGCAGCCAGGACTACAATGAGCAGTTCTTC	CASSQDYNEQFF
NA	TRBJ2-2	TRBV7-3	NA	TGTGCCAGCAGCCCCGGGGGTACCGGGGAGCTGTTTTTT	CASSPGGTGELFF
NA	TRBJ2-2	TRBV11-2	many	TGTGCCAGCAGCCCCTCAGGGACCACCGGGGAGCTGTTTTTT	CASSPSGTTGELFF
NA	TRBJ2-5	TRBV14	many	TGTGCCAGCAGCCGGGACCTAGCCGAGGGGACCCAGTACTTC	CASSRDLAEGTQYF
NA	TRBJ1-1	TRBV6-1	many	TGTGCCAGCCTGGGGGCAGGGATAGTGGTCACTGAAGCTTTCTTT	CASLGAGIVVTEAFF
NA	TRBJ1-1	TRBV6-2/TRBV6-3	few	TGTGCCAGCAGTTTTGGAGAGGTCACTGAAGCTTTCTTT	CASSFGEVTEAFF
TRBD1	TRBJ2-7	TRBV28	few	TGTGCCAGCAGTTTGGGCAGGGGGCCCTACGAGCAGTACTTC	CASSLGRGPYEQYF
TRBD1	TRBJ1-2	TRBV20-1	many	TGCAGTGCCGGGACAGGGGACTATGGCTACACCTTC	CSAGTGDYGYTF
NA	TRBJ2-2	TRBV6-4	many	TGTGCCAGCAGTCCCGGCGACACCGGGGAGCTGTTTTTT	CASSPGDTGELFF
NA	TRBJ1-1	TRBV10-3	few	TGTGCCATCAGTGAAAGTCTGGCTGAAGCTTTCTTT	CAISESLAEAFF
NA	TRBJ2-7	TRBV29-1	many	TGCAGCGTTTCCGGGACGGGTCCCTACGAGCAGTACTTC	CSVSGTGPYEQYF
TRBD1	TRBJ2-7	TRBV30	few	TGTGCCTGGGCCCGGGACAGCTACGAGCAGTACTTC	CAWARDSYEQYF
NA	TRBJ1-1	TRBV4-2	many	TGTGCCAGCAGCCAATGGACAGCTTTGAACACTGAAGCTTTCTTT	CASSQWTALNTEAFF
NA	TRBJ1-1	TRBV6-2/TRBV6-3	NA	TGTGCCAGCAGACGAGAGGGCCCGAACACTGAAGCTTCCTTT	CASRREGPNTEASF
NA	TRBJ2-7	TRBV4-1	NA	TGCGCCAGCAGCCAAGACGCAACTAGTTACTACGAGCAGTACTTC	CASSQDATSYYEQYF
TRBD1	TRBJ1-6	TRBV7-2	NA	TGTGCCAGCAGTTGGGACAGCGGTAATTCACCCCTCCACTTT	CASSWDSGNSPLHF
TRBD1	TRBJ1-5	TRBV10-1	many	TGCGCCAGCAGGGGGAACAGGGGAAATCAGCCCCAGCATTTT	CASRGNRGNQPQHF
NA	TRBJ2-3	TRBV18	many	TGTGCCAGCTCACCACGACTACTCCGAGATACGCAGTATTTT	CASSPRLLRDTQYF
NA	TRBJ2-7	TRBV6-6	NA	TGTGCCAGCTCTCTGACAGCGTCCTCCTACGAGCAGTACTTC	CASSLTASSYEQYF
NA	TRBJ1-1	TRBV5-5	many	TGTGCCAGCAGCTGGCGGGGCACTGAAGCTTTCTTT	CASSWRGTEAFF
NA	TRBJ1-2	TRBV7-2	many	TGTGCCAGCAGCCTATGGAGTAATAGGCAGGGCGATGGCTACACCTTC	CASSLWSNRQGDGYTF
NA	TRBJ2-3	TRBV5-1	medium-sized	TGCGCCAGCAGTTCTAATAGTAGCCCAGGGCAGTATTTT	CASSSNSSPGQYF
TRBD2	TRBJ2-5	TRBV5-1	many	TGCGCCAGCAGCTTGGGGTTCAGCGGGAACCAAGAGACCCAGTACTTC	CASSLGFSGNQETQYF
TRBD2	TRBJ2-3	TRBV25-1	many	TGTGCCAGCAGTGTTAGCGGGGGGTCAGATACGCAGTATTTT	CASSVSGGSDTQYF
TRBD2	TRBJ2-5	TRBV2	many	TGTGCCAGCAGTGGGGAACGCGGGGGGCGTGAGACCCAGTACTTC	CASSGERGGRETQYF
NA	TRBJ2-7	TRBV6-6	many	TGTGCCAGCAGTTACCCCCCAAGGGCACAGACCTACGAGCAGTACTTC	CASSYPPRAQTYEQYF
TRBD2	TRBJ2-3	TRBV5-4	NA	TGTACCAGCAGTACGAGCGGGGGCACAGATACGCAGTATTTT	CTSSTSGGTDTQYF
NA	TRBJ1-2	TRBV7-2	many	TGTGCCAGCAGCCCCGACCGGGACGGAATCTATGGCTACACCTTC	CASSPDRDGIYGYTF
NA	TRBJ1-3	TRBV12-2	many	TGTGCAAGTCGCTCGAACCCCGGGACAGGGGAGCCCCTCTCTGGAAACACCATATATTTT	CASRSNPGTGEPLSGNTIYF
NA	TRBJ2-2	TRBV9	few	TGTGCCAGCAGCAACCTGGGGGACCGGGCCGTCGGGGAGCTGTTTTTT	CASSNLGDRAVGELFF
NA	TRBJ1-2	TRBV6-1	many	TGTGCCAGCAGTGATTTTTTCCACCTCACCTTC	CASSDFFHLTF
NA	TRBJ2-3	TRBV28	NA	TGTGCCAGCACCGATGTAGATACGCAGTATTTT	CASTDVDTQYF
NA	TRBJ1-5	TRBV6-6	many	TGTGCCAGCAGCCCCGTTCTCCGGCCCTATCAGCCCCAGCATTTT	CASSPVLRPYQPQHF
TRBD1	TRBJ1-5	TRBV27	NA	TGTGCCAGCCGCGGACAGGGGGTTCAGCCCCAGCATTTT	CASRGQGVQPQHF
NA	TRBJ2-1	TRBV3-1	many	TGTGCCAGCAGCCAAGATCTACGTACCTACCGGAATGAGCAGTTCTTC	CASSQDLRTYRNEQFF
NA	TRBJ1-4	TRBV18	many	TGTGCCAGCTCACCGTACGGGGGGCAGAGGGAAAAACTGTTTTTT	CASSPYGGQREKLFF